This TCR beta chain was recovered during a study of shared clonotypes between healthy human individuals. Study results and limitations: Of the naive CD4 clonotypes, approximately 5% were shared across a few donors.

Evenly divided among several immunoSEQ plates was the genomic DNA of each subset. Assay used: immunoSEQ multiplex PCR; TCRdb lists only in-frame clones, some missing. The sample holds 90,000 to 130,000 clones; 68% are singletons and the top ten take roughly 22%. V lost 1 base, J lost 5 bases, and 8 bases lay in between. The germline V gene has CDR1 MNHEY and CDR2 SMNVEV (reference sequence). The CDR3 loop spans 13 amino acids. A remark on this clone: Its cognate antigen is unknown.

The receptor was derived from a woman between 25 and 40 years old in good health. The source material was memory CD8+ T cells sorted from blood. Sample subset: CD45RO+ cells pooled with CCR7-negative TemRA cells. This sequence joins TRBV27 and TRBJ1-1, with D perhaps TRBD1 (5 bases). The CDR3 nucleotides read TGTGCCAGCAGTTTATTTGGGGGAACTGAAGCTTTCTTT. Protein product: CASSLFGGTEAFF.